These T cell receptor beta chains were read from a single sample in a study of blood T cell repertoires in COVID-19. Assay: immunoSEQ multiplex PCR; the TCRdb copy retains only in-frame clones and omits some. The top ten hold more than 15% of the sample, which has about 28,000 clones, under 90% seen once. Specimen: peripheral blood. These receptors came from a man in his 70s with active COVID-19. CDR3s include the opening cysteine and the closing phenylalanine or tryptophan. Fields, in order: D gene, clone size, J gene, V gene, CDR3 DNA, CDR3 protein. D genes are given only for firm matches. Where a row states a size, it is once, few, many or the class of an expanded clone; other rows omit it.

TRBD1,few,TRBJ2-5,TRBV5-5,TGTGCCAGCAGCTTGGTGACAGGGGGCAGGGAGACCCAGTACTTC,CASSLVTGGRETQYF
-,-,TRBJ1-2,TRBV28,TGTGCCAGCAGTTTATACGGGGATCGCGGCTACACCTTC,CASSLYGDRGYTF
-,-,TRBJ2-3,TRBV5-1,TGCGCCAGCAGCTTGGGGCAGGGGTCTCGCACAGATACGCAGTATTTT,CASSLGQGSRTDTQYF
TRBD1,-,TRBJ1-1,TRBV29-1,TGCAGCGTTGAAGACCTCCCCGACAGGGCAAGGAACACTGAAGCTTTCTTT,CSVEDLPDRARNTEAFF
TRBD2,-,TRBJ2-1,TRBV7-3,TGTGCCAGCAGCTTATGGCCTAGCGGGGGGGCCTACAATGAGCAGTTCTTC,CASSLWPSGGAYNEQFF
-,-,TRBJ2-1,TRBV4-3,TGCGCCAGCAGCCAAGTGCTAGGCCCAGGGAATGAGCAGTTCTTC,CASSQVLGPGNEQFF
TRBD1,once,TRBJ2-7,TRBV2,TGTGCCAGCAGTGCCTGGACAGGGTCAACCTACGAGCAGTACTTC,CASSAWTGSTYEQYF
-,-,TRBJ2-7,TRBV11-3,TGTGCCAGCAGCTTAACCGGGAACACATACGAGCAGTACTTC,CASSLTGNTYEQYF
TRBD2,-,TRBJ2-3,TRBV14,TGTGCCAGCAGCCGACGACTAGCGGGGGGCTCGGGTGCAGATACGCAGTATTTT,CASSRRLAGGSGADTQYF
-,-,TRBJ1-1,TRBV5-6,TGTGCCAGCAGCTTGGGACCGGGGGACACTGAAGCTTTCTTT,CASSLGPGDTEAFF
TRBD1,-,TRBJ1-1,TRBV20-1,TGCAGTGCTAGAGCCGGACAGGATGATTTCTTT,CSARAGQDDFF
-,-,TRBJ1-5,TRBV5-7,TGTGCCAGCAGCTTGGGTTCCAGGGACAATCAGCCCCAGCATTTT,CASSLGSRDNQPQHF
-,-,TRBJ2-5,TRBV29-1,TGCAGCACAAGACAGAGCCAAGAGACCCAGTACTTC,CSTRQSQETQYF
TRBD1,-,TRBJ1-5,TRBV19,TGTGCCAGTAGTCAAAGCGGGACAGGGAATCAGCCCCAGCATTTT,CASSQSGTGNQPQHF
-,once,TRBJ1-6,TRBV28,TGTGCCATTAGGGGCGCCACTCGAAATTCACCCCTCCACTTT,CAIRGATRNSPLHF
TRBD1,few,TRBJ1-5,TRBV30,TGTGCCTGGAGTCTAGGACAGGGGATCAATCAGCCCCAGCATTTT,CAWSLGQGINQPQHF
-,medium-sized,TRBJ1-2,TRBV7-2,TGTGCCAGCAGTATAACAGATAACTATGGCTACACCTTC,CASSITDNYGYTF
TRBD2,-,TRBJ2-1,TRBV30,TGTGCCTGGAGTCGGACTAGCGGGGAGGGGCAGTTCTTC,CAWSRTSGEGQFF
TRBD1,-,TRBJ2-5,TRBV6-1,TGTGCCAGCAGTGAAAGAGGGGACAGATCAGGCCAAGAGACCCAGTACTTC,CASSERGDRSGQETQYF
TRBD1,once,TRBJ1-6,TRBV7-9,TGTGCCAGCAGCGTAGGGACAGGGGGCTCCTATAATTCACCCCTCCACTTT,CASSVGTGGSYNSPLHF
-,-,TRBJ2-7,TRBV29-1,TGCAGCGTCCTCACCGATGGTAGCTCCTACGAGCAGTACTTC,CSVLTDGSSYEQYF
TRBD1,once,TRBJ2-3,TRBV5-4,TGTGCCAGCAGCTCTGGACAGGGAAGCACAGATACGCAGTATTTT,CASSSGQGSTDTQYF
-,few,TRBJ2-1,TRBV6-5,TGTGCCAGCAGTTCCAGCGGGTGGAGTGAGCAGTTCTTC,CASSSSGWSEQFF
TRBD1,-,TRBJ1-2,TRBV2,TGTGCCAGCAGCGGACAGGTCGCACTCTATGGCTACACCTTC,CASSGQVALYGYTF
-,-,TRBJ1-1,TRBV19,TGTGCCAGCAACAGGGCCTTGATGGCGTTAAACACTGAAGCTTTCTTT,CASNRALMALNTEAFF
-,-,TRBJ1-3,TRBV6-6,TGTGCCAGCAGTTACTCCTTCCCCGGGATTGGAAACACCATATATTTT,CASSYSFPGIGNTIYF
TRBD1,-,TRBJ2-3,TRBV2,TGTGCCAGCTCGGGACAGGGCCCCACAGATACGCAGTATTTT,CASSGQGPTDTQYF
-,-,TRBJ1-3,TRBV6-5,TGTGCCAGCGGCGGGGCTCTCTCTGGAAACACCATATATTTT,CASGGALSGNTIYF
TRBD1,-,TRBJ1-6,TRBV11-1,TGTGCCAGCAGCACGGGGACAGCCTATAATTCACCCCTCCACTTT,CASSTGTAYNSPLHF
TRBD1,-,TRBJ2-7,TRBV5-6,TGTGCCAGCAGCTTTGGAGGGGGGACAGGGATCACCTACGAGCAGTACTTC,CASSFGGGTGITYEQYF
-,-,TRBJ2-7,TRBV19,TGTGCCAGTAGTTCCCGGTACGAGCAGTACTTC,CASSSRYEQYF
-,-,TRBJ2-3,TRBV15,TGTGCCACCAGCTCCAGGTGGGGGCGAGGAGGCACAGATACGCAGTATTTT,CATSSRWGRGGTDTQYF
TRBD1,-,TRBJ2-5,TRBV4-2,TGTGCCAGCAGCCAAGTGGACAGGGTTGAGACCCAGTACTTC,CASSQVDRVETQYF
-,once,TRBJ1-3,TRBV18,TGTGCCAGCTCACCATCACAGGGCGCTGGAAACACCATATATTTT,CASSPSQGAGNTIYF
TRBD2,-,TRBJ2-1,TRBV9,TGTGCCAGCAGCTTCCCTGGGCGGGGGGGGATTGGCGCTGAGCAGTTCTTC,CASSFPGRGGIGAEQFF